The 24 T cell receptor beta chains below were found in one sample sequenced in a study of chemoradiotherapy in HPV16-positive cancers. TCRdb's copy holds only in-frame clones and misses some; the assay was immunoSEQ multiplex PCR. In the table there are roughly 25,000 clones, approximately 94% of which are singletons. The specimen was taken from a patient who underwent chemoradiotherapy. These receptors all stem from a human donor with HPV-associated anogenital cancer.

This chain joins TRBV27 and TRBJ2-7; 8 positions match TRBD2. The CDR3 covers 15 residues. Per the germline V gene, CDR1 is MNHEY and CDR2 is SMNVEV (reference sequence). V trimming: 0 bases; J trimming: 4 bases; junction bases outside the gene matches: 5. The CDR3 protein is CASSLSPGGPYEQYF. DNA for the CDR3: TGTGCCAGCAGTTTATCTCCGGGAGGGCCGTACGAGCAGTACTTC.

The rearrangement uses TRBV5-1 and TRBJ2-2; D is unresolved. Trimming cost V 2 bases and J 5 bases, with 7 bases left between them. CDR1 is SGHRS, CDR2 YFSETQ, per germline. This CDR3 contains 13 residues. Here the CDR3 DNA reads TGCGCCAGCAGCTTTAGCACTACCGGGGAGCTGTTTTTT. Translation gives CASSFSTTGELFF.

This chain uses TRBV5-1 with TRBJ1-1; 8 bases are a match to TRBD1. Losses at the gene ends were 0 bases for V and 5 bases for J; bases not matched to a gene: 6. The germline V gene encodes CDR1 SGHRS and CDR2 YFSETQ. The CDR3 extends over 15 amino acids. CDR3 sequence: CASSLEPGGATEAFF. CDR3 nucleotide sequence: TGCGCCAGCAGCTTGGAGCCAGGGGGCGCAACTGAAGCTTTCTTT.

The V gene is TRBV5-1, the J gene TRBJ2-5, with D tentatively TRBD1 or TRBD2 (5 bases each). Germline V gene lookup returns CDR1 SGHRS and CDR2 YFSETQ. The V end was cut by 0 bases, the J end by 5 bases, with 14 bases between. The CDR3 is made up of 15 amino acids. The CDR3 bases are TGCGCCAGCAGCTTGGGAGGGGTGAGCGGTGAGACCCAGTACTTC. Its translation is CASSLGGVSGETQYF.

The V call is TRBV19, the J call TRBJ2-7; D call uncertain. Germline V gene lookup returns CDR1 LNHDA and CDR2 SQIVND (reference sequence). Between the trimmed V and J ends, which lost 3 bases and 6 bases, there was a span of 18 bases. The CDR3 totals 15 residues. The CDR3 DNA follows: TGTGCCAGTAGTATGCCCTTCGACGGGTCCGCCGAGCAGTACTTC. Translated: CASSMPFDGSAEQYF.

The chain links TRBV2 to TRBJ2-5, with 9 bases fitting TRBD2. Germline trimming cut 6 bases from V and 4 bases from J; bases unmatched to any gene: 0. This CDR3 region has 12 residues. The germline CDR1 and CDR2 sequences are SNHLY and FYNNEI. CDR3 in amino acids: CASRGLAETQYF. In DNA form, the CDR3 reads TGTGCCAGCAGGGGACTAGCAGAGACCCAGTACTTC.

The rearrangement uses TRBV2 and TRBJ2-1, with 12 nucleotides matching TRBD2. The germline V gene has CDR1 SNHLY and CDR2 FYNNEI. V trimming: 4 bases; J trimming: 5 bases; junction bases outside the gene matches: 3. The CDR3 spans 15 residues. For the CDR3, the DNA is TGTGCCAGCAGTGGAACTAGCGGGAGGAACAATGAGCAGTTCTTC. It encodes CASSGTSGRNNEQFF.

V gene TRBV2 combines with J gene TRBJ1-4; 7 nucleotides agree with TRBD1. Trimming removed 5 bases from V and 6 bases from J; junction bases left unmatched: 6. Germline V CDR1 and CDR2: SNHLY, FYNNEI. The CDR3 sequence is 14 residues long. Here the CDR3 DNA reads TGTGCCAGCAGTATGACAGGGACGGATGAAAAACTGTTTTTT. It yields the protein CASSMTGTDEKLFF.

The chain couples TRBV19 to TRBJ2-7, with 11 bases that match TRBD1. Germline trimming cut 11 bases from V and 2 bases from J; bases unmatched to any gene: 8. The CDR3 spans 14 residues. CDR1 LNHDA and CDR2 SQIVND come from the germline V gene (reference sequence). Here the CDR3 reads CASQRGQGAYEQYF. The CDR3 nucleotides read TGTGCCTCCCAGAGGGGACAGGGGGCCTACGAGCAGTACTTC.

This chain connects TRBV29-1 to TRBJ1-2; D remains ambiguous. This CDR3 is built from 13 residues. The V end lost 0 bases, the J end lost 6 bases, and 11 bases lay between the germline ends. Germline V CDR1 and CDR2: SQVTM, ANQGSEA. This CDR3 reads CSVEEATADGYTF. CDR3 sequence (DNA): TGCAGCGTTGAAGAGGCCACCGCGGATGGCTACACCTTC.

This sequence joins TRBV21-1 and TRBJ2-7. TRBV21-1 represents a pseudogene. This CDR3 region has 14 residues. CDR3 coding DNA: TGTGCCAGCAGCAAAGTGAAATCGGGCCACGAGCAGTACTTC. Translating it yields CASSKVKSGHEQYF.

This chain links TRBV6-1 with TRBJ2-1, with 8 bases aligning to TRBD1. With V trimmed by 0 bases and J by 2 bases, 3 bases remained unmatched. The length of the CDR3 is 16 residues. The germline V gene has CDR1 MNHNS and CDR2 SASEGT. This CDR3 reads CASSEADRDPYNEQFF. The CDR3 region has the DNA TGTGCCAGCAGTGAAGCGGACAGGGACCCCTACAATGAGCAGTTCTTC.

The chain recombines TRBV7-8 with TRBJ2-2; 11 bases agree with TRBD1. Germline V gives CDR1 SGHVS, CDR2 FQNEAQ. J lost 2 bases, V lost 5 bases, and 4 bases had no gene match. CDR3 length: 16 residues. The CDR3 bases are TGTGCCAGCAGCCAGAGGACAGGGGGCAACACCGGGGAGCTGTTTTTT. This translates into CASSQRTGGNTGELFF.

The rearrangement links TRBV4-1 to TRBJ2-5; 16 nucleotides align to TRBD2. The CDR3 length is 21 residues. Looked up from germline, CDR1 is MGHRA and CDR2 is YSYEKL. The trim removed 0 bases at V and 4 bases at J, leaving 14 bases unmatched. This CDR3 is CASSQESGAGLAGGPGETQYF. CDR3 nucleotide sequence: TGCGCCAGCAGCCAAGAGTCGGGGGCGGGACTAGCGGGAGGGCCGGGAGAGACCCAGTACTTC.

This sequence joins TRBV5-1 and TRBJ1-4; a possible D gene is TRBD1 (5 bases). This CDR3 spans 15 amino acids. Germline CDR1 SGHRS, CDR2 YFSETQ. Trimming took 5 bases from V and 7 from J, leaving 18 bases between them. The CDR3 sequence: CASSPEVQGGEKLFF. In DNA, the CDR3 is TGCGCCAGCAGTCCAGAGGTGCAGGGAGGTGAAAAACTGTTTTTT.

The CDR3 region has the DNA TGTGCCAGCAGGGTGGATTCGGGACAGGGGCTGGTTAATCAGCCCCAGCATTTT. As protein: CASRVDSGQGLVNQPQHF. The chain uses TRBV2 and TRBJ1-5; 10 bases are a match to TRBD1. V lost 6 bases to trimming and J lost 4 bases; unmatched junction nucleotides: 15. The CDR3 extends over 18 amino acids. Germline lookup yields CDR1 SNHLY and CDR2 FYNNEI.

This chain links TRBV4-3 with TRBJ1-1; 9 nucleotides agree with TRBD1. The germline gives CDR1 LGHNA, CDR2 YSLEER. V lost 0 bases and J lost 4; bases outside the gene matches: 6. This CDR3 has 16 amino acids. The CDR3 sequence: CASSQDHRGPGTEAFF. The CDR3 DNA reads TGCGCCAGCAGCCAAGATCACAGGGGGCCGGGCACTGAAGCTTTCTTT.

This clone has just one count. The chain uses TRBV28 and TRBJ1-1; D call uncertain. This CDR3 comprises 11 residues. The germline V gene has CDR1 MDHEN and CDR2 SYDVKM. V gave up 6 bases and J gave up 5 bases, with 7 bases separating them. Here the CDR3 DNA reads TGTGCCAGCAGAGCATATACTGAAGCTTTCTTT. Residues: CASRAYTEAFF.

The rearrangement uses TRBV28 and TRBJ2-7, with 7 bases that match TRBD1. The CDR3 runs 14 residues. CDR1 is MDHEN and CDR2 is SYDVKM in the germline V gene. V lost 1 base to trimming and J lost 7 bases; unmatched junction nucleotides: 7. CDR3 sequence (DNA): TGTGCCAGCAGTTTATCAGGGACAGATGGGGAGCAGTACTTC. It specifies CASSLSGTDGEQYF.

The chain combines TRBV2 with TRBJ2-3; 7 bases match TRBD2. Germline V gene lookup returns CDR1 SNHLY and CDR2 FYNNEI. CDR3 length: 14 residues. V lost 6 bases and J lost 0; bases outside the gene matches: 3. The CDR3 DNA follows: TGTGCCAGCAGCTACGGGGGGAGCACAGATACGCAGTATTTT. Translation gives CASSYGGSTDTQYF.

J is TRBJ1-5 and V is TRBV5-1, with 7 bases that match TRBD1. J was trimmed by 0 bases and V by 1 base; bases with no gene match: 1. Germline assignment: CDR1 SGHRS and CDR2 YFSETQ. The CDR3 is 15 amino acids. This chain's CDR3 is CASSLTGDSNQPQHF. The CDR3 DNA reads TGCGCCAGCAGCTTGACAGGGGATAGCAATCAGCCCCAGCATTTT.

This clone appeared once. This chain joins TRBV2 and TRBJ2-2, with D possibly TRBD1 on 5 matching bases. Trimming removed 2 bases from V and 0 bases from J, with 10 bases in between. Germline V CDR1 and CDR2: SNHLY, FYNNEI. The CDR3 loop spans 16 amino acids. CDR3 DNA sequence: TGTGCCAGCAGTGAACTAGGACAAACGAACACCGGGGAGCTGTTTTTT. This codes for CASSELGQTNTGELFF.

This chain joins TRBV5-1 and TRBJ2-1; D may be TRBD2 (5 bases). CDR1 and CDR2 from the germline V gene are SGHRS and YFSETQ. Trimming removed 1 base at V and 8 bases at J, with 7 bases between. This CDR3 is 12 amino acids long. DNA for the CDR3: TGCGCCAGCAGCTTGAAGGACTATGAGCAGTTCTTC. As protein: CASSLKDYEQFF.

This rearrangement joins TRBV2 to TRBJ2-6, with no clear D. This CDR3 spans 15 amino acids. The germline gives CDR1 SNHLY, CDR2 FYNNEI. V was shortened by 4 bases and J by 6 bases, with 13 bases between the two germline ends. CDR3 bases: TGTGCCAGCAGTGCCGACGGATCTCTGGCCAACGTCCTGACTTTC. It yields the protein CASSADGSLANVLTF.